The 20 T cell receptor beta chains in this list originate from one sample, sequenced in a study of beta chain features in type 1 diabetes. Every isolated RNA sample was fully reverse transcribed, so sequencing captured expressed TCRB transcripts. Produced via immunoSEQ multiplex PCR; TCRdb's table is partial and in-frame only. The sample carries 680,000 or so clones, roughly 12% recorded once. These receptors lack a known antigen. Study-wide results and limits: Type 1 diabetes patients showed a moderate but significant shortening of TCRB CDR3s in all four CD4+ subsets.

Sequencing was performed on naive CD4+ T cells from blood. The receptors stem from a young man with type 1 diabetes.

The V gene is TRBV2, the J gene TRBJ2-1, with no clear D. Trimming removed 7 bases from V and 8 bases from J, with 12 bases in between. This CDR3 region has 12 residues. From germline, CDR1 is SNHLY and CDR2 FYNNEI. The CDR3 DNA reads as TGTGCCAGCATCTCTCTCTTCGATGAGCAGTTCTTC. Encoded protein: CASISLFDEQFF.

This clone appeared a few times. This rearrangement joins TRBV20-1 to TRBJ1-3; D gene uncertain. Germline V gives CDR1 DFQATT, CDR2 SNEGSKA (reference sequence). This CDR3 is built from 11 residues. The germline V and J ends were trimmed by 3 bases and 5 bases, with 5 bases remaining between them. The CDR3 sequence: CSASIRNTIYF. The CDR3 DNA is TGCAGTGCTAGTATTCGAAACACCATATATTTT.

The chain combines TRBV25-1 with TRBJ2-7; D gene uncertain. This CDR3 has 13 residues. V lost 7 bases to trimming and J lost 0 bases, with 10 bases between them. Germline loops: CDR1 MGHDK, CDR2 SYGVNS. CDR3 nucleotides: TGTGCCAGCAATAGGGCTAACTCCTACGAGCAGTACTTC. Protein: CASNRANSYEQYF.

The V gene is TRBV11-3, the J gene TRBJ2-2; perhaps D is TRBD1 or TRBD2 (5 bases each). Trimming cost V 0 bases and J 3 bases, with 14 bases left between them. The CDR3 runs 17 residues. Germline CDR1 reads SGHNT; CDR2 reads YENEEA. The CDR3 sequence is CASSLERGRAYTGELFF. DNA of the CDR3: TGTGCCAGCAGCTTAGAACGGGGCAGGGCCTACACCGGGGAGCTGTTTTTT.

This clone was detected a few times. The chain links TRBV30 to TRBJ2-7; D could derive from TRBD1 or TRBD2 (5 bases each). Trimming removed 5 bases from V and 1 base from J, with 15 bases in between. In germline, CDR1 is GTSNPN, CDR2 SVGIG (reference sequence). CDR3 length: 14 residues. CDR3 sequence (DNA): TGTGCCTGGGGGACCCGACCTGCGTCCTACGAGCAGTACTTC. This sequence encodes CAWGTRPASYEQYF.

Only a few counts were recorded for this clone. J is TRBJ2-5 and V is TRBV5-1, with D maybe TRBD1 (6 bases). V lost 6 bases, J lost 3 bases, and 15 bases lay in between. This CDR3 is 14 amino acids long. Per germline, CDR1 SGHRS and CDR2 YFSETQ. This CDR3 is CASTKGQTEETQYF. Written as DNA, the CDR3 is TGCGCCAGCACCAAAGGACAGACGGAAGAGACCCAGTACTTC.

The chain employs TRBV27 and TRBJ2-7; D may be TRBD2 (6 bases). The CDR3 contains 13 residues. Trimming shortened V by 4 bases and J by 2 bases, and 9 bases separated the two germline ends. The germline gives CDR1 MNHEY, CDR2 SMNVEV (reference sequence). The CDR3 bases are TGTGCCAGCAGTTCGGGACTCCCCTACGAGCAGTACTTC. Its protein product is CASSSGLPYEQYF.

This clone was observed a handful of times. The chain combines TRBV30 with TRBJ2-3, with TRBD2 identical over 12 bases. Germline loops: CDR1 GTSNPN, CDR2 SVGIG (reference sequence). V was pared by 6 bases and J by 3 bases, with 7 bases of the junction left unmatched. There are 15 residues in the CDR3. The CDR3 sequence: CACNLAGGATDTQYF. The CDR3, as DNA: TGTGCCTGCAATCTAGCGGGGGGGGCGACAGATACGCAGTATTTT.

This clone was seen only a few times. This rearrangement joins TRBV5-1 to TRBJ1-1, with D tentatively TRBD1 (5 bases). This CDR3 comprises 13 residues. Trimming took 4 bases from V and 4 from J, leaving 11 bases between them. The germline V gene has CDR1 SGHRS and CDR2 YFSETQ. CDR3 DNA sequence: TGCGCCAGCAGCCGCCAGGGAGGCACTGAAGCTTTCTTT. Protein product: CASSRQGGTEAFF.

The chain recombines TRBV6-1 with TRBJ1-5; D not resolved. The CDR3 totals 15 residues. The germline V gene encodes CDR1 MNHNS and CDR2 SASEGT. The V end was cut by 2 bases, the J end by 3 bases, with 11 bases between. CDR3 sequence (DNA): TGTGCCAGCAGTGAAAAGTGGCAGGTCAATCAGCCCCAGCATTTT. It codes for CASSEKWQVNQPQHF.

The chain couples TRBV30 to TRBJ1-4; D gene unclear. V lost 8 bases, J lost 0 bases, and 4 bases lay in between. Germline V CDR1 and CDR2: GTSNPN, SVGIG (reference sequence). The CDR3 spans 11 residues. This chain's CDR3 is CAIATNEKLFF. DNA of the CDR3: TGTGCCATTGCAACTAATGAAAAACTGTTTTTT.

This clone was recorded once. The chain uses TRBV9 and TRBJ2-7; D assignment may be TRBD1 or TRBD2 (5 bases each). This CDR3 is built from 14 residues. V shed 0 bases and J shed 3 bases, with 10 bases lying between them. Germline CDR1 SGDLS, CDR2 YYNGEE. The CDR3, as DNA: TGTGCCAGCAGCGTAGATTGGGGGATCTACGAGCAGTACTTC. Translating it yields CASSVDWGIYEQYF.

The V call is TRBV5-1, the J call TRBJ2-7; 9 bases map to TRBD1. The CDR3 contains 15 residues. Germline V lookup: CDR1 SGHRS, CDR2 YFSETQ. V shed 3 bases, J shed 6 bases, and the junction held 10 bases outside the gene matches. CDR3 bases: TGCGCCAGCAGCTCGTTGGGGACAGGGCTCATCGAGCAGTACTTC. As protein: CASSSLGTGLIEQYF.

The chain employs TRBV2 and TRBJ1-2, with 10 bases matching TRBD1. This CDR3 contains 15 residues. Germline CDR1 and CDR2: SNHLY and FYNNEI. V shed 5 bases, J shed 2 bases, and the junction held 5 bases outside the gene matches. The CDR3 DNA sequence: TGTGCCAGCAGTCCGAGGACAGGGGGGAACTATGGCTACACCTTC. This translates into CASSPRTGGNYGYTF.

The chain uses TRBV7-2 and TRBJ1-5; D not certain. CDR1 is SGHTA, CDR2 FQGNSA, per germline. Trimming cost V 1 base and J 5 bases, with 6 bases left between them. This CDR3 region has 13 residues. The CDR3 is CASSLGRYQPQHF. CDR3 nucleotide sequence: TGTGCCAGCAGCTTAGGCAGGTATCAGCCCCAGCATTTT.

The chain combines TRBV19 with TRBJ2-1, with 8 bases aligning to TRBD1. Trimming cost V 5 bases and J 9 bases; bases outside gene matches: 21. This CDR3 spans 18 amino acids. Germline V CDR1 and CDR2: LNHDA, SQIVND (reference sequence). This chain's CDR3 is CASSSQAMSDRVPGEQFF. In nucleotides, the CDR3 is TGTGCCAGTAGTTCCCAAGCAATGTCGGACAGGGTACCCGGTGAGCAGTTCTTC.

This clone was seen only a few times. Other nucleotide sequences in the sample specify the same CDR3. The chain carries TRBV5-1 and TRBJ2-3; tentatively, D is TRBD1 or TRBD2 (6 bases each). The length of the CDR3 is 15 residues. CDR1 and CDR2 (germline): SGHRS, YFSETQ. V gave up 0 bases and J gave up 2 bases, with 10 bases separating them. The CDR3 loop is CASSLERGATDTQYF. CDR3 nucleotides: TGCGCCAGCAGCTTGGAGAGGGGGGCCACAGATACGCAGTATTTT.

A word on this clone: The junction departs from the called germline gene at one end, perhaps through a read error. The chain couples TRBV25-1 to TRBJ2-3, with D perhaps given as TRBD1 or TRBD2 (5 bases each). Germline CDR1 reads MGHDK; CDR2 reads SYGVNS. This CDR3 region has 15 residues. The CDR3 is CASSGPGSGTDTQYF. CDR3 DNA sequence: TGTGCCAGCAGTGGCCCAGGGAGCGGCACGGATACGCAGTATTTT.

This clone was seen a handful of times. The chain is built from TRBV27 and TRBJ2-3; 12 nucleotides align to TRBD2. This CDR3 has 18 residues. Germline values: CDR1 MNHEY, CDR2 SMNVEV (reference sequence). J gave up 4 bases and V 6 bases, and 14 bases lay outside the gene matches. The CDR3: CASRKTLAGGPDADTQYF. The CDR3 DNA reads TGTGCCAGCAGAAAGACCCTAGCGGGGGGGCCGGACGCAGATACGCAGTATTTT.

This clone was observed a few times. The V gene is TRBV6-1, the J gene TRBJ2-5, with D possibly matching TRBD1 (5 bases). The V end lost 7 bases, the J end lost 2 bases, and 11 bases lay between the germline ends. Germline lookup yields CDR1 MNHNS and CDR2 SASEGT. The CDR3 runs 13 residues. In DNA, the CDR3 is TGTGCCAGCAACCTACAGGAACAAGAGACCCAGTACTTC. This sequence encodes CASNLQEQETQYF.